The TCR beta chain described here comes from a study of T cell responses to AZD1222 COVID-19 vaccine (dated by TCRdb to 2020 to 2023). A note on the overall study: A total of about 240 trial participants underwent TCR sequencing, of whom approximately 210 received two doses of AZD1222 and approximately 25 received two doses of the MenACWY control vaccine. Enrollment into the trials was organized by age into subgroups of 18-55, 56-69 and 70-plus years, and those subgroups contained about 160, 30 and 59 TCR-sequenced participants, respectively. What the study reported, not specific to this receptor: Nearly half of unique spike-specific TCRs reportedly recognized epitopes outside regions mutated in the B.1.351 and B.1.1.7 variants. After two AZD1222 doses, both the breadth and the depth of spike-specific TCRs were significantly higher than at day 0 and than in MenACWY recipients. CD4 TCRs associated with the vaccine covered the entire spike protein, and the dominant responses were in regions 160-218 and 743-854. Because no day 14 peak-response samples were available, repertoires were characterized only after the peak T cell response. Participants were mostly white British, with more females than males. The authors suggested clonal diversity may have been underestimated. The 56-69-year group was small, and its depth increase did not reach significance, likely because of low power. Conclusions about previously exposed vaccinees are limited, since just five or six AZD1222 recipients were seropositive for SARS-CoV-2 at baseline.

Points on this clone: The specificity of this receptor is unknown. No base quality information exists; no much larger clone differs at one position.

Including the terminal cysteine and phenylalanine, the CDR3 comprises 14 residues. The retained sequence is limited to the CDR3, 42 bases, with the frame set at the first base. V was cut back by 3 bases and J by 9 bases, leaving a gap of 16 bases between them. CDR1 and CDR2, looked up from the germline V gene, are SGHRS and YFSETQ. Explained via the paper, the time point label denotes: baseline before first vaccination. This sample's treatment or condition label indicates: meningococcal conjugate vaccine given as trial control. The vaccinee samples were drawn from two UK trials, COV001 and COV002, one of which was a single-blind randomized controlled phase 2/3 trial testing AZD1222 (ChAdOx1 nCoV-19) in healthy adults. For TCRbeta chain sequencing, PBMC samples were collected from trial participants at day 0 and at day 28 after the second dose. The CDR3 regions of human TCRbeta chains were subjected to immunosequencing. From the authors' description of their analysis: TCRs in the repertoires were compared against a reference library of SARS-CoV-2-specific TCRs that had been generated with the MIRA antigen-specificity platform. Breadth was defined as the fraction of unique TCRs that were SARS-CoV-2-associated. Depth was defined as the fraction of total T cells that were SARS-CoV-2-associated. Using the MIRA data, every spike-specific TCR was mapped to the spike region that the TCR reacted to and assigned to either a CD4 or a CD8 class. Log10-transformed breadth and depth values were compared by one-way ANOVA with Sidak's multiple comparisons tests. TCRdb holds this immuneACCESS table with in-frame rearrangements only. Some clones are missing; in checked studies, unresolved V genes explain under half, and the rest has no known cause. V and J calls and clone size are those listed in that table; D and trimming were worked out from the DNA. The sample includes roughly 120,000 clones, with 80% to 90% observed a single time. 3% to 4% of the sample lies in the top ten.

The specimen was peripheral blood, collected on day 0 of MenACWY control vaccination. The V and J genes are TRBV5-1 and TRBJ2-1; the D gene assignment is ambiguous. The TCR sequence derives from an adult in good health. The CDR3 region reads CASSSAPPSPEQFF. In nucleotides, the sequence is TGCGCCAGCAGCTCGGCGCCGCCGTCGCCTGAGCAGTTCTTC.